Listed below are T cell receptor beta chains from one sample, sequenced in a study of blood T cell repertoires in COVID-19. Some clones are missing from TCRdb's copy, which holds only in-frame ones; the method was immunoSEQ multiplex PCR. In the table there are about 300,000 clones, over 75% of which are singletons. Sequencing was done on a sample of PBMCs or T cells enriched from blood (not recorded which). The receptor set was obtained from a man aged 25 to 40 who had recovered from COVID-19. The CDR3 runs from the conserved cysteine through the conserved F or W. Fields, in order: J gene, clone size, V gene, D gene, CDR3 protein, CDR3 DNA. The D gene is left open where the match is weak. A row's size may be missing; if present it is once, few, many or a size class.

j_gene: TRBJ1-4
abundance: NA
v_gene: TRBV29-1
d_gene: TRBD1
CDR3aa: CSVEAWGDRNEKLFF
CDR3nt: TGCAGCGTTGAAGCCTGGGGGGACAGAAATGAAAAACTGTTTTTT

j_gene: TRBJ2-4
abundance: few
v_gene: TRBV7-9
d_gene: NA
CDR3aa: CASSLTTSAKNIQYF
CDR3nt: TGTGCCAGCAGCTTGACGACTAGTGCCAAAAACATTCAGTACTTC

j_gene: TRBJ2-3
abundance: once
v_gene: TRBV10-3
d_gene: NA
CDR3aa: CAISESSGSTDTQYF
CDR3nt: TGTGCCATCAGTGAGTCGAGCGGCAGCACAGATACGCAGTATTTT

j_gene: TRBJ1-1
abundance: NA
v_gene: TRBV18
d_gene: NA
CDR3aa: CASSPTTGTEAFF
CDR3nt: TGTGCCAGCTCACCGACTACAGGGACTGAAGCTTTCTTT

j_gene: TRBJ1-1
abundance: NA
v_gene: TRBV7-6
d_gene: TRBD1
CDR3aa: CASSLVTPGQSDTEAFF
CDR3nt: TGTGCCAGCAGCTTAGTAACCCCGGGACAGTCGGACACTGAAGCTTTCTTT

j_gene: TRBJ2-3
abundance: NA
v_gene: TRBV19
d_gene: TRBD1
CDR3aa: CASTQTGSTDTQYF
CDR3nt: TGTGCCAGTACCCAGACAGGGAGCACAGATACGCAGTATTTT

j_gene: TRBJ2-3
abundance: NA
v_gene: TRBV5-1
d_gene: TRBD1
CDR3aa: CASSLARGDTQYF
CDR3nt: TGCGCCAGCAGCTTGGCCAGGGGGGATACGCAGTATTTT

j_gene: TRBJ1-5
abundance: few
v_gene: TRBV5-6
d_gene: TRBD1
CDR3aa: CASSSGTGLSNQPQHF
CDR3nt: TGTGCCAGCAGTTCCGGGACAGGGCTTAGCAATCAGCCCCAGCATTTT

j_gene: TRBJ1-1
abundance: NA
v_gene: TRBV19
d_gene: TRBD1
CDR3aa: CASTEGQGIGEAFF
CDR3nt: TGTGCCAGTACAGAGGGACAGGGCATAGGTGAAGCTTTCTTT

j_gene: TRBJ2-3
abundance: NA
v_gene: TRBV18
d_gene: NA
CDR3aa: CASSPRHLREDPTDTQYF
CDR3nt: TGTGCCAGCTCACCACGGCACCTGAGGGAGGACCCCACAGATACGCAGTATTTT

j_gene: TRBJ2-4
abundance: NA
v_gene: TRBV28
d_gene: NA
CDR3aa: CASGAFGKNIQYF
CDR3nt: TGTGCCAGCGGGGCGTTTGGCAAAAACATTCAGTACTTC

j_gene: TRBJ2-7
abundance: NA
v_gene: TRBV18
d_gene: NA
CDR3aa: CASSPRQGGTSYEQYF
CDR3nt: TGTGCCAGCTCACCTAGACAGGGAGGAACATCCTACGAGCAGTACTTC

j_gene: TRBJ1-1
abundance: NA
v_gene: TRBV23-1
d_gene: NA
CDR3aa: CASSQSPRRGTEAFF
CDR3nt: TGCGCCAGCAGTCAATCCCCCCGTCGGGGGACTGAAGCTTTCTTT

j_gene: TRBJ2-1
abundance: NA
v_gene: TRBV6-4
d_gene: TRBD1
CDR3aa: CASTPSPDRGHEQFF
CDR3nt: TGTGCCAGCACCCCGTCCCCGGACAGGGGACATGAGCAGTTCTTC

j_gene: TRBJ2-7
abundance: NA
v_gene: TRBV5-6
d_gene: TRBD2
CDR3aa: CASSLGARLAGERKPEQYF
CDR3nt: TGTGCCAGCAGCTTGGGGGCCCGACTAGCGGGTGAGAGGAAACCCGAGCAGTACTTC

j_gene: TRBJ2-5
abundance: NA
v_gene: TRBV12-3/TRBV12-4
d_gene: NA
CDR3aa: CASSLGLVGTQYF
CDR3nt: TGTGCCAGCAGTTTGGGCCTCGTTGGGACCCAGTACTTC

j_gene: TRBJ2-7
abundance: few
v_gene: TRBV18
d_gene: TRBD1
CDR3aa: CASSPPLQGASEQYF
CDR3nt: TGTGCCAGCTCACCACCGTTGCAGGGGGCTTCCGAGCAGTACTTC

j_gene: TRBJ2-7
abundance: NA
v_gene: TRBV21-1
d_gene: NA
CDR3aa: CASSKYGTSGSSYEQYF
CDR3nt: TGTGCCAGCAGCAAATACGGGACTAGCGGATCATCCTACGAGCAGTACTTC

j_gene: TRBJ1-1
abundance: NA
v_gene: TRBV5-4
d_gene: TRBD1
CDR3aa: CASSQWTGGNTEAFF
CDR3nt: TGTGCCAGCAGCCAATGGACAGGGGGGAACACTGAAGCTTTCTTT

j_gene: TRBJ1-2
abundance: NA
v_gene: TRBV28
d_gene: TRBD1
CDR3aa: CASSFPQGVMGGYTF
CDR3nt: TGTGCCAGCAGTTTCCCACAGGGGGTCATGGGTGGCTACACCTTC

j_gene: TRBJ1-1
abundance: NA
v_gene: TRBV6-2/TRBV6-3
d_gene: NA
CDR3aa: CASSYAGGGNTEAFF
CDR3nt: TGTGCCAGCAGTTACGCGGGGGGAGGAAACACTGAAGCTTTCTTT

j_gene: TRBJ2-5
abundance: once
v_gene: TRBV6-1
d_gene: NA
CDR3aa: CASSAPPETQYF
CDR3nt: TGTGCCAGCAGTGCCCCTCCGGAGACCCAGTACTTC

j_gene: TRBJ2-7
abundance: NA
v_gene: TRBV29-1
d_gene: TRBD1
CDR3aa: CSVARDRSYEQYF
CDR3nt: TGCAGCGTGGCCCGGGACAGGTCCTACGAGCAGTACTTC

j_gene: TRBJ2-7
abundance: NA
v_gene: TRBV6-5
d_gene: TRBD1
CDR3aa: CASRATGGRPNEQYF
CDR3nt: TGTGCCAGCAGGGCGACAGGGGGTAGACCCAACGAGCAGTACTTC

j_gene: TRBJ2-2
abundance: NA
v_gene: TRBV7-9
d_gene: TRBD1
CDR3aa: CASSLHTGTGSRGELFF
CDR3nt: TGTGCCAGCAGCTTACATACCGGGACAGGGAGTCGCGGGGAGCTGTTTTTT

j_gene: TRBJ1-4
abundance: NA
v_gene: TRBV6-5
d_gene: NA
CDR3aa: CASRKAGTNEKLFF
CDR3nt: TGTGCCAGCAGGAAAGCAGGGACTAATGAAAAACTGTTTTTT

j_gene: TRBJ1-6
abundance: few
v_gene: TRBV6-1
d_gene: NA
CDR3aa: CASSEGGPGGYSPLHF
CDR3nt: TGTGCCAGCAGTGAAGGGGGCCCCGGGGGATATTCACCCCTCCACTTT

j_gene: TRBJ1-2
abundance: NA
v_gene: TRBV19
d_gene: TRBD1
CDR3aa: CASSASGTGGPNYGYTF
CDR3nt: TGTGCCAGTAGTGCGTCCGGGACAGGGGGCCCTAACTATGGCTACACCTTC

j_gene: TRBJ2-7
abundance: NA
v_gene: TRBV6-5
d_gene: NA
CDR3aa: CASSYSQGRPYEQYF
CDR3nt: TGTGCCAGCAGTTACTCGCAGGGGCGCCCCTACGAGCAGTACTTC

j_gene: TRBJ2-7
abundance: NA
v_gene: TRBV20-1
d_gene: TRBD1
CDR3aa: CSASIGTGNSYEQYF
CDR3nt: TGCAGTGCTAGTATTGGGACAGGAAATTCCTACGAGCAGTACTTC

j_gene: TRBJ2-7
abundance: NA
v_gene: TRBV6-5
d_gene: TRBD1
CDR3aa: CASSYEAGGYEQYF
CDR3nt: TGTGCCAGCAGTTACGAGGCAGGGGGCTACGAGCAGTACTTC

j_gene: TRBJ1-2
abundance: once
v_gene: TRBV19
d_gene: NA
CDR3aa: CASKMAEDYGYTF
CDR3nt: TGTGCCAGTAAGATGGCAGAAGACTATGGCTACACCTTC

j_gene: TRBJ1-2
abundance: NA
v_gene: TRBV29-1
d_gene: NA
CDR3aa: CSVDSRYGYTF
CDR3nt: TGCAGCGTTGATAGTCGCTATGGCTACACCTTC

j_gene: TRBJ2-5
abundance: NA
v_gene: TRBV15
d_gene: NA
CDR3aa: CATSRRRNSPQETQYF
CDR3nt: TGTGCCACCAGCAGACGCAGAAATTCCCCTCAAGAGACCCAGTACTTC

j_gene: TRBJ2-7
abundance: NA
v_gene: TRBV6-1
d_gene: NA
CDR3aa: CASSDNMNYEQYF
CDR3nt: TGTGCCAGCAGTGATAACATGAACTACGAGCAGTACTTC

j_gene: TRBJ2-2
abundance: NA
v_gene: TRBV24-1
d_gene: TRBD1
CDR3aa: CATSEPQGVNTGELFF
CDR3nt: TGTGCCACCAGTGAACCACAGGGGGTGAACACCGGGGAGCTGTTTTTT

j_gene: TRBJ2-7
abundance: NA
v_gene: TRBV7-2
d_gene: TRBD2
CDR3aa: CASSRQVVGLAGGREQYF
CDR3nt: TGTGCCAGCAGCAGACAGGTAGTGGGACTAGCGGGAGGGCGCGAGCAGTACTTC

j_gene: TRBJ2-1
abundance: NA
v_gene: TRBV27
d_gene: TRBD2
CDR3aa: CASSPSGVIGLAGRKEFF
CDR3nt: TGTGCCAGCAGTCCCTCGGGGGTAATAGGACTAGCGGGAAGGAAGGAGTTCTTC

j_gene: TRBJ1-2
abundance: NA
v_gene: TRBV30
d_gene: NA
CDR3aa: CAFQTVIYGYTF
CDR3nt: TGTGCCTTTCAAACGGTAATCTATGGCTACACCTTC

j_gene: TRBJ2-7
abundance: NA
v_gene: TRBV18
d_gene: NA
CDR3aa: CASSYNTGTGISYEQYF
CDR3nt: TGTGCCAGCTCATACAATACAGGGACGGGAATCTCCTACGAGCAGTACTTC

j_gene: TRBJ2-7
abundance: NA
v_gene: TRBV7-8
d_gene: NA
CDR3aa: CASSSAGTRSYEQYF
CDR3nt: TGTGCCAGCAGCTCGGCCGGGACACGGAGCTACGAGCAGTACTTC

j_gene: TRBJ1-2
abundance: few
v_gene: TRBV6-5
d_gene: NA
CDR3aa: CASQVNYGYTF
CDR3nt: TGTGCCAGCCAGGTTAACTATGGCTACACCTTC

j_gene: TRBJ1-2
abundance: NA
v_gene: TRBV5-1
d_gene: NA
CDR3aa: CASSLSWGDGYTF
CDR3nt: TGCGCCAGCAGCTTGTCCTGGGGGGATGGCTACACCTTC

j_gene: TRBJ2-7
abundance: medium-sized
v_gene: TRBV30
d_gene: NA
CDR3aa: CAWSVLAYEQYF
CDR3nt: TGTGCCTGGAGTGTACTGGCCTACGAGCAGTACTTC

j_gene: TRBJ1-2
abundance: NA
v_gene: TRBV3-1/TRBV3-2
d_gene: NA
CDR3aa: CASSLGDTGYTF
CDR3nt: TGTGCCAGCAGCCTTGGGGACACCGGCTACACCTTC

j_gene: TRBJ1-2
abundance: NA
v_gene: TRBV7-8
d_gene: NA
CDR3aa: CASSLDVSGIHGYTF
CDR3nt: TGTGCCAGCAGCTTAGATGTTTCGGGTATCCATGGCTACACCTTC

j_gene: TRBJ2-7
abundance: NA
v_gene: TRBV6-1
d_gene: NA
CDR3aa: CASSEGAGGNYEQYF
CDR3nt: TGTGCCAGCAGTGAAGGTGCAGGGGGGAACTACGAGCAGTACTTC

j_gene: TRBJ1-2
abundance: NA
v_gene: TRBV24-1
d_gene: TRBD1
CDR3aa: CATSDPGQGYGYTF
CDR3nt: TGTGCCACCAGTGATCCGGGACAGGGCTATGGCTACACCTTC

j_gene: TRBJ2-7
abundance: NA
v_gene: TRBV4-1
d_gene: TRBD2
CDR3aa: CASSQFSGGFYEQYF
CDR3nt: TGCGCCAGCAGCCAATTTAGCGGGGGCTTTTACGAGCAGTACTTC

j_gene: TRBJ2-7
abundance: NA
v_gene: TRBV10-1
d_gene: TRBD2
CDR3aa: CASSSWTSGRMGEQYF
CDR3nt: TGCGCCAGCAGTTCATGGACTAGCGGGAGAATGGGCGAGCAGTACTTC